This T cell receptor beta chain was observed in a study of identical twins. Donors uniformly comprised healthy Caucasians. The CDR3 is 14 amino acids. The germline gives CDR1 DFQATT, CDR2 SNEGSKA (reference sequence). Trimming at V came to 4 bases and at J to 6 bases, leaving 7 bases not matched to a gene. Each CDR3 protein gets one entry after TCRdb re-called the 5' RACE reads with MiXCR. The sample holds about 490,000 distinct CDR3 sequences; 12% to 15% are singletons and the top ten take roughly 0.44%. Study-wide points: Twin sharing of out-of-frame TCR alpha was underestimated by models in monozygotic pairs. Cross-sectional statistics, not tracking of the same donors, supported the conclusions. Within twin pairs, the out-of-frame alpha sequences they shared showed excess low generation probability.

This clonotype turned up a few times. What it recognizes is unknown. These same data were also listed under a study on yellow fever vaccine responses in identical twins.

Input material: CD4+ T cells sorted from blood. The rearrangement links TRBV20-1 to TRBJ2-1, with 9 bases aligning to TRBD1. The sequence was obtained from a woman aged 18-30 years in good health. CDR3 protein: CSATSGGQGNEQFF. In DNA form, the CDR3 reads TGCAGTGCTACCTCAGGGGGACAGGGCAATGAGCAGTTCTTC.